One TCR beta chain is described in this entry. Baseline was the first blood sampling point, followed by cycle 4 day 1 and cycle 7 day 1. Sequenced by immunoSEQ multiplex PCR; TCRdb stores in-frame clones only, minus some. The sample shows some 69,000 clones, more than 85% of them seen only once. The CDR3 totals 16 residues. The germline CDR1 and CDR2 sequences are SGHDN and FVKESK. V shed 8 bases, J shed 3 bases, and the junction held 12 bases outside the gene matches. The data belong to a study of OX40 agonist ivuxolimab in advanced cancers. Study as a whole: Patients with prior anti-PD-1, anti-PD-L1 or anti-CTLA-4 therapy were eligible; about 41% had some.

This specimen consisted of CD4+ or CD8+ T cells sorted from blood, obtained in a trial of the OX40 agonist ivuxolimab. This receptor was taken from an adult with an advanced solid tumor such as melanoma, head and neck, liver or kidney cancer. The genes are TRBV14 and TRBJ2-3, with 9 nucleotides matching TRBD2. The chain's CDR3 is CASSETGTSFTDTQYF. For the CDR3, the DNA is TGTGCCAGCTCTGAAACCGGGACTAGCTTTACAGATACGCAGTATTTT.